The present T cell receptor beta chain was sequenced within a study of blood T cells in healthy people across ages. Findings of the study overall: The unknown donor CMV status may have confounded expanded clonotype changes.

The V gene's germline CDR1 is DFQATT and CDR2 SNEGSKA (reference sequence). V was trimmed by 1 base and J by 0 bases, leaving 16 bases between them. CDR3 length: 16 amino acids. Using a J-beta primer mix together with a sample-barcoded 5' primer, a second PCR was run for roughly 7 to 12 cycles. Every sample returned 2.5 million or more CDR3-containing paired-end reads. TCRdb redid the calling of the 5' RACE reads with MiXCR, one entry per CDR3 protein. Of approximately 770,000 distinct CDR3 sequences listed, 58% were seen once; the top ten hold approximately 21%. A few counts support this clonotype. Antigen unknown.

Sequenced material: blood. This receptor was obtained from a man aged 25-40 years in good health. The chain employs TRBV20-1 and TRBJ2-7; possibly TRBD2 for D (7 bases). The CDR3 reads CSARAAGAYSSYEQYF. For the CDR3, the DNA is TGCAGTGCTAGAGCGGCGGGGGCTTATAGCTCCTACGAGCAGTACTTC.